The 11 T cell receptor beta chains presented below share a single source sample, sequenced in a study of cytomegalovirus exposure and HLA in healthy donors. Assay used: immunoSEQ multiplex PCR; TCRdb lists only in-frame clones, some missing. The profile shows around 69,000 clones, nearly 96% of them singletons. Sequences were obtained from PBMCs. The origin of the receptors is a woman aged 18 to 35 in good health and CMV-seropositive.

This sequence joins TRBV4-3 and TRBJ2-7; 7 bases align to TRBD2. CDR1 LGHNA and CDR2 YSLEER come from the germline V gene. The trim removed 0 bases at V and 7 bases at J, leaving 9 bases unmatched. This CDR3 has 15 amino acids. The CDR3 nucleotides are TGCGCCAGCAGCCAAGATGTGGCGGGAGCTTGGGAGCAGTACTTC. Translation: CASSQDVAGAWEQYF.

The CDR3 DNA follows: TGCAGCGCCAGGGACAGGGCGGTGACAGATACGCAGTATTTT. Translated: CSARDRAVTDTQYF. The genes are TRBV29-1 and TRBJ2-3; 9 bases are a match to TRBD1. This CDR3 is built from 14 residues. CDR1 and CDR2 (germline): SQVTM, ANQGSEA. Germline trimming cut 7 bases from V and 3 bases from J; bases unmatched to any gene: 8.

The gene calls are TRBV7-3 and TRBJ2-1; D uncertain. The CDR3 loop spans 13 amino acids. Germline CDR1 and CDR2: SGHTA and FQGTGA. Trimming removed 1 base at V and 10 bases at J, with 11 bases between. CDR3 nucleotide sequence: TGTGCCAGCAGCTTAAGGATCCTAGTAGAGCAGTTCTTC. As protein: CASSLRILVEQFF.

J is TRBJ1-1 and V is TRBV7-9; TRBD1 might be the D (5 bases). This CDR3 contains 15 residues. The germline gives CDR1 SEHNR, CDR2 FQNEAQ (reference sequence). The V end was cut by 6 bases, the J end by 4 bases, with 18 bases between. As DNA, the CDR3 is TGTGCCAGCAGTTCGGGGGGGGTTGGGGGCACTGAAGCTTTCTTT. Amino acid sequence: CASSSGGVGGTEAFF.

The rearrangement links TRBV7-2 to TRBJ2-5; TRBD1 aligns across 7 bases. The germline gives CDR1 SGHTA, CDR2 FQGNSA. The CDR3 is 18 amino acids. V lost 1 base and J lost 5; bases outside the gene matches: 16. Written as DNA, the CDR3 is TGTGCCAGCAGCTTAGGGACAGGCCTCATACAGGTTCGCGAGACCCAGTACTTC. Translation: CASSLGTGLIQVRETQYF.

The genes are TRBV15 and TRBJ2-1, with D possibly being TRBD2 (5 bases). Germline loops: CDR1 LNHNV, CDR2 YYDKDF (reference sequence). Trimming shortened V by 0 bases and J by 7 bases, and 10 bases separated the two germline ends. The CDR3 spans 14 residues. This CDR3 reads CATSRDAGVNEQFF. CDR3 coding DNA: TGTGCCACCAGCAGAGATGCCGGGGTTAATGAGCAGTTCTTC.

This chain's CDR3 is CASSPVAGDPYNEQFF. The CDR3 coding sequence is TGTGCCAGCAGTCCCGTAGCGGGAGACCCCTACAATGAGCAGTTCTTC. The chain carries TRBV6-4 and TRBJ2-1; 9 bases align to TRBD2. This CDR3 has 16 residues. The V gene's germline CDR1 is MRHNA and CDR2 SNTAGT. The trim removed 5 bases at V and 2 bases at J, leaving 7 bases unmatched.

This clone was recorded only once. This chain connects TRBV9 to TRBJ2-1, with 10 bases that match TRBD2. The trim removed 3 bases at V and 3 bases at J, leaving 3 bases unmatched. Germline CDR1 reads SGDLS; CDR2 reads YYNGEE. The CDR3 covers 15 residues. The CDR3 here is CASSAIAGGYNEQFF. The CDR3 bases are TGTGCCAGCAGCGCTATAGCGGGGGGCTACAATGAGCAGTTCTTC. The whole variable domain, filled in from reference TRBV9 and TRBJ2-1, reads DSGVTQTPKHLITATGQRVTLRCSPRSGDLSVYWYQQSLDQGLQFLIQYYNGEERAKGNILERFSAQQFPDLHSELNLSSLELGDSALYFCASSAIAGGYNEQFFGPGTRLTVL.

V usage is TRBV9 and J usage is TRBJ2-3; D is possibly TRBD1 (6 bases). The CDR3 spans 15 residues. The germline V and J ends were trimmed by 3 bases and 2 bases, with 13 bases remaining between them. Germline V gene data show CDR1 as SGDLS and CDR2 as YYNGEE. The CDR3 nucleotides read TGTGCCAGCAGCGAGAGGGGGACCATCACAGATACGCAGTATTTT. Translation: CASSERGTITDTQYF.

The V gene is TRBV18, the J gene TRBJ2-3; 13 bases are a match to TRBD2. From germline, CDR1 is KGHSH and CDR2 LQKENI. The CDR3 runs 17 residues. V dropped 6 bases and J dropped 4; count of bases not matched to a gene: 10. CDR3 bases: TGTGCCAGCTCCCGGATCGGACTAGCGGGAGCATCAGATACGCAGTATTTT. The encoded protein is CASSRIGLAGASDTQYF. The variable domain in full, with the rest retrieved from reference TRBV18 and TRBJ2-3, is NAGVMQNPRHLVRRRGQEARLRCSPMKGHSHVYWYRQLPEEGLKFMVYLQKENIIDESGMPKERFSAEFPKEGPSILRIQQVVRGDSAAYFCASSRIGLAGASDTQYFGPGTRLTVL.

The J gene is TRBJ2-7, the V gene TRBV7-4; D may be TRBD1 (6 bases). CDR1 and CDR2 from the germline V gene are SGHVT and SQSDAQ. This CDR3 is 14 amino acids long. V gave up 8 bases and J gave up 2 bases, with 16 bases separating them. The CDR3 sequence is CASVNPGQPYEQYF. As DNA, the CDR3 is TGTGCCAGCGTCAACCCAGGACAGCCCTACGAGCAGTACTTC.